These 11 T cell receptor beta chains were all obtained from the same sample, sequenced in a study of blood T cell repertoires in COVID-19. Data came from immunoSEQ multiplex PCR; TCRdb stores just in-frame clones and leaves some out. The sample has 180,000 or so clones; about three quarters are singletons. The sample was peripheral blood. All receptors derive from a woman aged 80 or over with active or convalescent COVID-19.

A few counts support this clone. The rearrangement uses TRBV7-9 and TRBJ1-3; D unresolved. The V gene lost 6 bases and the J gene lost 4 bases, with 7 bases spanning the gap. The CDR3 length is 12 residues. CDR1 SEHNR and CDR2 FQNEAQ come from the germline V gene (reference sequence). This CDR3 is CASREEGNTIYF. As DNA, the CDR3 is TGTGCCAGCAGAGAAGAGGGAAACACCATATATTTT. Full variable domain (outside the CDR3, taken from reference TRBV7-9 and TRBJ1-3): DTGVSQNPRHKITKRGQNVTFRCDPISEHNRLYWYRQTLGQGPEFLTYFQNEAQLEKSRLLSDRFSAERPKGSFSTLEIQRTEQGDSAMYLCASREEGNTIYFGEGSWLTVV.

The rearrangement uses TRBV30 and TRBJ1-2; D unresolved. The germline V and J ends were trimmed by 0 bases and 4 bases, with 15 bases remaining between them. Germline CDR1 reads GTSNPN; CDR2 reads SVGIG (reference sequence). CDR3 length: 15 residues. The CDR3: CAWSVRRSFSYGYTF. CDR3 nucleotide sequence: TGTGCCTGGAGTGTACGGAGGAGTTTTAGCTATGGCTACACCTTC. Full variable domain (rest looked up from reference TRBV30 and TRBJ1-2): SQTIHQWPATLVQPVGSPLSLECTVEGTSNPNLYWYRQAAGRGLQLLFYSVGIGQISSEVPQNLSASRPQDRQFILSSKKLLLSDSGFYLCAWSVRRSFSYGYTFGSGTRLTVV.

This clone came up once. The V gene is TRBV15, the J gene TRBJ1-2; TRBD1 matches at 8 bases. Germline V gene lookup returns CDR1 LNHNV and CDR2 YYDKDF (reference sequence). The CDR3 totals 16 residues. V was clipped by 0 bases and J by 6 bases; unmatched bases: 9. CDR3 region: CATSRDSQGAKDGYTF. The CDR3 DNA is TGTGCCACCAGCAGAGATAGTCAGGGGGCGAAGGATGGCTACACCTTC.

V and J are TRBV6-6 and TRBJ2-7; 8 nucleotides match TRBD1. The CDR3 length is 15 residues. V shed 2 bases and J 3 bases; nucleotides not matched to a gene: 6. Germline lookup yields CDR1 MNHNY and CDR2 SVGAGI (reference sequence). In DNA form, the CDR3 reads TGTGCCAGCAGTTACCCTATAACAGGGGGCTACGAGCAGTACTTC. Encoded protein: CASSYPITGGYEQYF.

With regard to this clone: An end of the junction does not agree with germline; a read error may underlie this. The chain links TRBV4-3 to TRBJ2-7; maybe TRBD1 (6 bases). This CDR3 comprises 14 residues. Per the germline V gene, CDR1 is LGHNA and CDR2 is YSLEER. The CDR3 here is CASSQDLLDRHFIF. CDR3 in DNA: TGCGCCAGCAGCCAAGATCTTCTAGACAGGCATTTTATTTTC.

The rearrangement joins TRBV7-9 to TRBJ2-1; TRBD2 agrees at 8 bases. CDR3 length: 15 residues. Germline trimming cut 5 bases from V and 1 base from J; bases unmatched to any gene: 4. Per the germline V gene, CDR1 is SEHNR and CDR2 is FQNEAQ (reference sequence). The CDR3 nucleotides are TGTGCCAGCAGCCCAGCGGGAGATTCCTACAATGAGCAGTTCTTC. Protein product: CASSPAGDSYNEQFF.

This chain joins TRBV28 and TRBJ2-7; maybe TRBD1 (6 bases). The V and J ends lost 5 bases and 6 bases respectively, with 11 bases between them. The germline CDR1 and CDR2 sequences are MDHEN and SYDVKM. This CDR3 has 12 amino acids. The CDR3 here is CASSPDSFEQYF. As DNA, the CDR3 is TGTGCCAGCAGTCCGGACAGTTTCGAGCAGTACTTC.

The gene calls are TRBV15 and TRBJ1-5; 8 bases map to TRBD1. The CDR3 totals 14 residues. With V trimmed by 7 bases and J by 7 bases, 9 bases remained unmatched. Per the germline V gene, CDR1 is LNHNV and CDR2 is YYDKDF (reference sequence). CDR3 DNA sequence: TGTGCCACCAAAAGTCAGGGGGCCAAACAGCCCCAGCATTTT. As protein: CATKSQGAKQPQHF.

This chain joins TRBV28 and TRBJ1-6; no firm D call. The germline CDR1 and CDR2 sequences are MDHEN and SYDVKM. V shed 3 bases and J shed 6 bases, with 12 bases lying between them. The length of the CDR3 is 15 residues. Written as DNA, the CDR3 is TGTGCCAGCAGTTTTTGGCGGGGTGGTAATTCACCCCTCCACTTT. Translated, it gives CASSFWRGGNSPLHF.

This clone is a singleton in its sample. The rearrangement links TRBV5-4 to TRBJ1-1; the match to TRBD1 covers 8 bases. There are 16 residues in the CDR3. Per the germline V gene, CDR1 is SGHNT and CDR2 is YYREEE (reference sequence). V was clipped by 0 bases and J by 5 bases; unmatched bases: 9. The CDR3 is CASSLGTGGRVTEAFF. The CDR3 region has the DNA TGTGCCAGCAGCTTGGGCACAGGGGGGCGTGTAACTGAAGCTTTCTTT.

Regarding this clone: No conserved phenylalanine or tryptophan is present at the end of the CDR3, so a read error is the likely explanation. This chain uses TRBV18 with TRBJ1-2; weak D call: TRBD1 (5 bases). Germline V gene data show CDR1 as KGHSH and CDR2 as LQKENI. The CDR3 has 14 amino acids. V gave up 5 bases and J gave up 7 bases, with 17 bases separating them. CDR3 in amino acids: CASSEATVDAGYTL. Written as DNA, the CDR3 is TGTGCCAGCTCAGAAGCGACAGTGGATGCTGGCTACACCCTC.